The 27 T cell receptor beta chains below come from one sample, sequenced in a study of cytomegalovirus exposure and HLA in healthy donors. Sequencing used immunoSEQ multiplex PCR; TCRdb keeps in-frame clones, though not all of them. The sample lists tens of thousands of clones; less than 90% were seen once. Sequences were obtained from PBMCs. Receptor source: a woman younger than 30 in good health and CMV-seropositive.

This clone was seen once. The CDR3 region has the DNA TGTGCCAGCAGCTTATCAGCGGGGATGAGTACTGAAGCTTTCTTT. Translation gives CASSLSAGMSTEAFF. The rearrangement uses TRBV7-2 and TRBJ1-1; no clear D. Trimming took off 2 bases at V and 5 bases at J, with 15 bases between the two ends. Germline CDR1 reads SGHTA; CDR2 reads FQGNSA. The CDR3 covers 15 residues.

In nucleotides, the CDR3 is TGCGCCAGCAGCCGACAGGGGGACACCATATATTTT. It codes for CASSRQGDTIYF. The rearrangement joins TRBV4-1 to TRBJ1-3, with 9 bases lining up with TRBD1. CDR1 is MGHRA, CDR2 YSYEKL, per germline. With 4 bases clipped from V and 8 bases from J, the junction kept 0 bases outside the gene matches. The length of the CDR3 is 12 residues.

The chain recombines TRBV28 with TRBJ1-1, with unresolved D. Trimming pared 9 bases from V and 4 bases from J, leaving 18 bases between. Germline V lookup: CDR1 MDHEN, CDR2 SYDVKM. The CDR3 covers 14 residues. CDR3 residues: CASISIGSRTEAFF. As DNA, the CDR3 is TGTGCCAGTATCTCTATCGGTTCGCGCACTGAAGCTTTCTTT.

This chain uses TRBV11-3 with TRBJ2-2; 8 bases match TRBD2. The CDR3 has 15 residues. V was clipped by 8 bases and J by 2 bases; unmatched bases: 7. Germline V gene lookup returns CDR1 SGHNT and CDR2 YENEEA. The CDR3 protein is CASSMTSANTGELFF. CDR3 nucleotide sequence: TGTGCCAGCTCAATGACTAGCGCCAACACCGGGGAGCTGTTTTTT.

V gene TRBV7-2 combines with J gene TRBJ2-3; 9 bases map to TRBD2. In germline, CDR1 is SGHTA, CDR2 FQGNSA. Trimming took 5 bases from V and 6 from J; bases not matched to a gene: 12. The CDR3 runs 16 residues. The CDR3 nucleotides are TGTGCCAGCAGCCTACGGGGCGGGGGGGCTAAGGATACGCAGTATTTT. Translating it yields CASSLRGGGAKDTQYF.

The chain joins TRBV6-5 to TRBJ2-1; 9 bases fit TRBD2. CDR3 length equals 16 residues. After removal of 2 bases from V and 7 bases from J, the junction contained 9 bases not matched to a gene. CDR1 and CDR2 (germline): MNHEY, SVGAGI. The CDR3 reads CASSYTGLAGYNEQFF. The DNA of the CDR3 is TGTGCCAGCAGTTACACGGGACTAGCCGGCTATAATGAGCAGTTCTTC.

The chain employs TRBV7-2 and TRBJ2-1; maybe TRBD2 (6 bases). This CDR3 has 15 residues. Trimming pared 0 bases from V and 5 bases from J, leaving 11 bases between. From germline, CDR1 is SGHTA and CDR2 FQGNSA. CDR3 in amino acids: CASSLAAGRHNEQFF. DNA of the CDR3: TGTGCCAGCAGCTTAGCGGCGGGGAGACACAATGAGCAGTTCTTC.

The chain uses TRBV27 and TRBJ2-1; 10 nucleotides line up with TRBD2. This CDR3 spans 16 amino acids. V was pared by 2 bases and J by 3 bases, with 4 bases of the junction left unmatched. The germline V gene has CDR1 MNHEY and CDR2 SMNVEV (reference sequence). CDR3 DNA sequence: TGTGCCAGCAGTTTAGAGCGGGGGGGGTTCTACAATGAGCAGTTCTTC. Translated, it gives CASSLERGGFYNEQFF.

The chain has TRBV6-4 and TRBJ2-1; D perhaps matches TRBD2 (6 bases). Germline CDR1 is MRHNA and CDR2 is SNTAGT. The CDR3 consists of 16 residues. Trimming shortened V by 0 bases and J by 8 bases, and 17 bases separated the two germline ends. The CDR3 DNA follows: TGTGCCAGCAGTGACTCATGGCGGGAATATTCGTATGAGCAGTTCTTC. Residues: CASSDSWREYSYEQFF.

V and J are TRBV4-3 and TRBJ1-5; D possibly corresponds to TRBD1 (6 bases). The germline V gene encodes CDR1 LGHNA and CDR2 YSLEER. Trimming stripped 1 base from V and 7 bases from J, with 20 bases between. The CDR3 is 17 residues long. In DNA, the CDR3 is TGCGCCAGCAGCCAAGCCAGGGGCGGGAGGGTAGAACAGCCCCAGCATTTT. Protein product: CASSQARGGRVEQPQHF.

This chain uses TRBV5-6 with TRBJ2-2; possible D gene TRBD1, 5 bases. This CDR3 is 16 amino acids long. Trimming removed 0 bases from V and 0 bases from J, with 9 bases in between. Germline V gives CDR1 SGHDT, CDR2 YYEEEE. The DNA of the CDR3 is TGTGCCAGCAGCTTGGGAGGACACACGAACACCGGGGAGCTGTTTTTT. Translated: CASSLGGHTNTGELFF.

V is TRBV30 and J is TRBJ2-5; 8 nucleotides agree with TRBD1. With V trimmed by 1 base and J by 3 bases, 4 bases remained unmatched. Per the germline V gene, CDR1 is GTSNPN and CDR2 is SVGIG (reference sequence). This CDR3 has 14 residues. This CDR3 is CAWSGGQGEETQYF. In DNA, the CDR3 is TGTGCCTGGAGTGGCGGACAGGGTGAAGAGACCCAGTACTTC.

The V and J genes are TRBV25-1 and TRBJ2-2, with D possibly matching TRBD2 (6 bases). V lost 8 bases to trimming and J lost 13 bases, with 17 bases between them. CDR1 MGHDK and CDR2 SYGVNS come from the germline V gene. The CDR3 is 12 amino acids. The CDR3 spells CASLKEGGGLFF. The CDR3 DNA is TGTGCCAGCCTTAAGGAGGGCGGTGGGCTGTTTTTT.

This clone was seen a handful of times. V gene TRBV9 combines with J gene TRBJ2-7, with 9 bases lining up with TRBD1. This CDR3 is built from 14 residues. Germline V gives CDR1 SGDLS, CDR2 YYNGEE. The V gene end was trimmed by 4 bases and the J gene end by 3 bases; junction bases not matched to a gene: 5. The CDR3 spells CASSPRTGDYEQYF. CDR3 nucleotide sequence: TGTGCCAGCAGCCCTCGGACAGGGGACTACGAGCAGTACTTC.

As regards this clone: The sample contains more than one DNA sequence encoding this CDR3. V is TRBV6-5 and J is TRBJ1-5, with 7 nucleotides matching TRBD1. The V and J ends lost 0 bases and 6 bases, in that order; junction bases with no gene match: 2. The CDR3 consists of 14 residues. Germline values: CDR1 MNHEY, CDR2 SVGAGI. The CDR3 loop reads CASSYSRGRQPQHF. CDR3 sequence (DNA): TGTGCCAGCAGTTACTCAAGGGGGCGTCAGCCCCAGCATTTT.

This clone has just a few counts. The chain couples TRBV7-2 to TRBJ1-6, with 8 positions matching TRBD1. With V trimmed by 0 bases and J by 7 bases, 8 bases remained unmatched. CDR3 size: 17 residues. CDR1 is SGHTA and CDR2 is FQGNSA in the germline V gene. The DNA for the CDR3 is TGTGCCAGCAGCTTAGCGCTGCCAGGGGGCAACAATTCACCCCTCCACTTT. Residues: CASSLALPGGNNSPLHF.

This clone was seen a single time. As DNA, the CDR3 is TGTGCCAGCAGCTGGGGACACCCCTCCTACAATGAGCAGTTCTTC. Residues: CASSWGHPSYNEQFF. V gene TRBV5-8 combines with J gene TRBJ2-1; D possibly corresponds to TRBD1 (6 bases). The germline V gene encodes CDR1 SGHTS and CDR2 YDEGEE. With 3 bases removed from V and 0 bases from J, the gap between germline ends came to 10 bases. CDR3 size: 15 residues. Full variable domain (missing parts from reference TRBV5-8 and TRBJ2-1): EAGVTQSPTHLIKTRGQQATLRCSPISGHTSVYWYQQALGLGLQFLLWYDEGEERNRGNFPPRFSGRQFPNYSSELNVNALELEDSALYLCASSWGHPSYNEQFFGPGTRLTVL.

V is TRBV2 and J is TRBJ2-3, with D perhaps TRBD2 (5 bases). The CDR3 loop spans 13 amino acids. The ends were cut back, 6 bases at V and 0 bases at J, with 7 bases in the middle. Germline assignment: CDR1 SNHLY and CDR2 FYNNEI. CDR3 nucleotides: TGTGCCAGCAGCGGGGAGAGCACAGATACGCAGTATTTT. Protein sequence: CASSGESTDTQYF.

As DNA, the CDR3 is TGTGCCAGCAGCTCCAGGGGGCAAGGAAACACCATATATTTT. It yields the protein CASSSRGQGNTIYF. This rearrangement joins TRBV11-2 to TRBJ1-3; the match to TRBD1 covers 8 bases. The junction had 3 bases not matched to a gene; V was cut back by 4 bases and J by 4 bases. The CDR3 runs to 14 residues. The V gene's germline CDR1 is SGHAT and CDR2 FQNNGV. Full variable domain (missing parts from reference TRBV11-2 and TRBJ1-3): EAGVAQSPRYKIIEKRQSVAFWCNPISGHATLYWYQQILGQGPKLLIQFQNNGVVDDSQLPKDRFSAERLKGVDSTLKIQPAKLEDSAVYLCASSSRGQGNTIYFGEGSWLTVV.

The chain joins TRBV14 to TRBJ2-5; D unclear. The CDR3 runs to 14 residues. Trimming left V 4 bases short and J 1 base short, with 10 bases between. Germline V CDR1 and CDR2: SGHDN, FVKESK. This CDR3 is CASSLQNTQETQYF. CDR3 DNA: TGTGCCAGCAGCCTACAGAACACCCAAGAGACCCAGTACTTC.

V gene TRBV4-3 combines with J gene TRBJ2-7; 9 bases agree with TRBD1. The CDR3 loop spans 15 amino acids. V was pared by 1 base and J by 2 bases, with 3 bases of the junction left unmatched. Germline CDR1 LGHNA, CDR2 YSLEER. The CDR3 loop is CASSQVQGAAYEQYF. CDR3 nucleotides: TGCGCCAGCAGCCAAGTACAGGGGGCGGCCTACGAGCAGTACTTC.

V and J are TRBV2 and TRBJ1-2; D not certain. V lost 7 bases and J 8 bases, leaving 20 bases between the germline ends. Germline V CDR1 and CDR2: SNHLY, FYNNEI. The CDR3 has 14 residues. The CDR3 loop is CASKLGRGMGGYTF. CDR3 in DNA: TGTGCCAGCAAGCTTGGGCGGGGAATGGGAGGCTACACCTTC.

The chain is built from TRBV5-1 and TRBJ1-6; a weak D match, TRBD1 (5 bases). CDR1 and CDR2 (germline): SGHRS, YFSETQ. V shed 4 bases and J shed 7 bases, with 12 bases lying between them. The length of the CDR3 is 14 residues. The CDR3 DNA sequence: TGCGCCAGCAGCACAGGTTCCCTCAATTCACCCCTCCACTTT. This gives the protein CASSTGSLNSPLHF.

The V call is TRBV6-1, the J call TRBJ1-6; the match to TRBD1 covers 11 bases. The J segment lost 8 bases and the V segment lost 3 bases, leaving 6 bases of the junction unmatched. Germline V gene lookup returns CDR1 MNHNS and CDR2 SASEGT. The CDR3 covers 16 residues. The CDR3 sequence is CASSDGTGGLDSPLHF. The DNA for the CDR3 is TGTGCCAGCAGTGACGGGACAGGGGGATTGGATTCACCCCTCCACTTT.

The V call is TRBV18, the J call TRBJ1-6; possibly TRBD1 for D (6 bases). There are 13 residues in the CDR3. The germline V gene encodes CDR1 KGHSH and CDR2 LQKENI. The germline V and J ends were trimmed by 0 bases and 13 bases, with 10 bases remaining between them. Here the CDR3 DNA reads TGTGCCAGCTCACCACCTAGGGGGGGGCCCCTCCACTTT. Translating it yields CASSPPRGGPLHF.

This clone was found a few times. The chain combines TRBV6-4 with TRBJ2-1, with 10 bases identical to TRBD2. The J segment lost 10 bases and the V segment lost 6 bases, leaving 6 bases of the junction unmatched. This CDR3 comprises 13 residues. Per germline, CDR1 MRHNA and CDR2 SNTAGT. DNA of the CDR3: TGTGCCAGCAGCCAACTAGCGGGGTGGGAGCAGTTCTTC. Its protein product is CASSQLAGWEQFF.

The chain combines TRBV6-6 with TRBJ1-2, with a weak D call TRBD1 (6 bases). V gave up 6 bases and J gave up 3 bases, with 14 bases separating them. CDR3 length: 14 residues. The germline CDR1 and CDR2 sequences are MNHNY and SVGAGI (reference sequence). The DNA for the CDR3 is TGTGCCAGCAGCCCCGGGGGGCGATACTATGGCTACACCTTC. Translated: CASSPGGRYYGYTF.